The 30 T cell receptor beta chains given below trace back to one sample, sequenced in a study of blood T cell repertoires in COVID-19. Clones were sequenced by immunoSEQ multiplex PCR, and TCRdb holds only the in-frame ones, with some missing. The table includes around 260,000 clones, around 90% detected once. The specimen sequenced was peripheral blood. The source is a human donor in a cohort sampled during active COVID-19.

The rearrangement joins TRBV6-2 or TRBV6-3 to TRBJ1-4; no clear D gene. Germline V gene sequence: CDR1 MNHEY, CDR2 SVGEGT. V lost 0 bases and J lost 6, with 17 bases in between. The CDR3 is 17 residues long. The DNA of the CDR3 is TGTGCCAGCAGTTACTCGCCCCCAGGAAGTTCCCATGAAAAACTGTTTTTT. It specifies CASSYSPPGSSHEKLFF.

CDR3 coding DNA: TGTGCCAGCAGCTTAGACCGGGCTGAAGCTTTCTTT. Translated, it gives CASSLDRAEAFF. V is TRBV7-6 and J is TRBJ1-1, with no clear D. The CDR3 covers 12 residues. The germline V gene has CDR1 SGHVS and CDR2 FNYEAQ. Between the trimmed V and J ends, which lost 1 base and 6 bases, there was a span of 6 bases.

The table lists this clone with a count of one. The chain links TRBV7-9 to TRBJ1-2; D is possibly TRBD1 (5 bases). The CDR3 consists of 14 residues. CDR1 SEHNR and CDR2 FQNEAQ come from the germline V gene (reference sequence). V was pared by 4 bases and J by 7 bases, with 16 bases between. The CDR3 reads CASSSGGSLSGYTF. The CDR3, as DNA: TGTGCCAGCAGCTCCGGGGGTTCATTGAGTGGCTACACCTTC.

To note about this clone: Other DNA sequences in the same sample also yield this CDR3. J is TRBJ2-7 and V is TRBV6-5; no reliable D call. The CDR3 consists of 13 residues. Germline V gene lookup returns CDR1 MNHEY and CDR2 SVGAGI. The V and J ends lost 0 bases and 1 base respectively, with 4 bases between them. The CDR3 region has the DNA TGTGCCAGCAGTTACTCGGCTTCCTACGAGCAGTACTTC. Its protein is CASSYSASYEQYF.

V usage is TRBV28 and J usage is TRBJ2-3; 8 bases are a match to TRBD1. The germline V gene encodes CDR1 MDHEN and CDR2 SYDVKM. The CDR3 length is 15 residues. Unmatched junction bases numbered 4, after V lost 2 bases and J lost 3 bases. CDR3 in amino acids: CASSLPDRETDTQYF. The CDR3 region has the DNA TGTGCCAGCAGTTTACCGGACAGGGAGACAGATACGCAGTATTTT. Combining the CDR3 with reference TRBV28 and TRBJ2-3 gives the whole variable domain DVKVTQSSRYLVKRTGEKVFLECVQDMDHENMFWYRQDPGLGLRLIYFSYDVKMKEKGDIPEGYSVSREKKERFSLILESASTNQTSMYLCASSLPDRETDTQYFGPGTRLTVL.

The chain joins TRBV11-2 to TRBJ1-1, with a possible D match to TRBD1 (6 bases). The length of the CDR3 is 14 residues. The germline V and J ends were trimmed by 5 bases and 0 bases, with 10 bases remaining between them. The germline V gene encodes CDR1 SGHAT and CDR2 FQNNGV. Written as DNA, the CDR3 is TGTGCCAGCAGCCGGGCAGGGGTGAACACTGAAGCTTTCTTT. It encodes CASSRAGVNTEAFF.

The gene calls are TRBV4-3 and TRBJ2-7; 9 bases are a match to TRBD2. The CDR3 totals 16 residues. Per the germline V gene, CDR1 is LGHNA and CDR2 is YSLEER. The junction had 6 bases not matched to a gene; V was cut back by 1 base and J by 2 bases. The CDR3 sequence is CASSQGVAGVAYEQYF. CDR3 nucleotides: TGCGCCAGCAGCCAAGGTGTAGCGGGAGTCGCCTACGAGCAGTACTTC.

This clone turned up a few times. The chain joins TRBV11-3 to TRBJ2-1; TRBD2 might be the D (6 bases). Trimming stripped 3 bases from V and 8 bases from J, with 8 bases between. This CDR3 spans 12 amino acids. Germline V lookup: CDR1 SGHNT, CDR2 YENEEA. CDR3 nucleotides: TGTGCCAGCAGCTTCGGAGGGGATGAGCAGTTCTTC. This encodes CASSFGGDEQFF. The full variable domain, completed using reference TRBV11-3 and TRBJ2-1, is EAGVVQSPRYKIIEKKQPVAFWCNPISGHNTLYWYLQNLGQGPELLIRYENEEAVDDSQLPKDRFSAERLKGVDSTLKIQPAELGDSAVYLCASSFGGDEQFFGPGTRLTVL.

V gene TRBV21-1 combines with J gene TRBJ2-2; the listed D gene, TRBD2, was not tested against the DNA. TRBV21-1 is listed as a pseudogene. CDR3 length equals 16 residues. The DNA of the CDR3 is TGTGCCAGCACAATACGAGAGCGGGAGGGGGCCGGGGAGCTGTTTTTT. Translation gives CASTIREREGAGELFF.

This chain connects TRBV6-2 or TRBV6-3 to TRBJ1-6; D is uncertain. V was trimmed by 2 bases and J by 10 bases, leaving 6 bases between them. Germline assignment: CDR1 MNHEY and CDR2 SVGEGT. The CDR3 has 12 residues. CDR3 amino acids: CASSYGESPLHF. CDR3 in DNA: TGTGCCAGCAGTTACGGGGAGTCACCCCTCCACTTT.

The CDR3 spells CASSLESSWGGRSTDTQYF. The CDR3 DNA sequence: TGTGCCAGCAGCTTAGAATCGTCCTGGGGGGGAAGGAGCACAGATACGCAGTATTTT. The J gene is TRBJ2-3, the V gene TRBV7-2, with 7 bases matching TRBD2. Trimming cost V 1 base and J 0 bases; bases outside gene matches: 13. Germline loops: CDR1 SGHTA, CDR2 FQGNSA. The CDR3 consists of 19 residues.

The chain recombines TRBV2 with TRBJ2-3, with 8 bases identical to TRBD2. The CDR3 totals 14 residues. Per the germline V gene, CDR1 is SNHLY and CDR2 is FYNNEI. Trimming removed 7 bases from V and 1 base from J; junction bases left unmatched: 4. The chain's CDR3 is CASMGSGGTDTQYF. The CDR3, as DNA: TGTGCCAGCATGGGTAGCGGGGGCACAGATACGCAGTATTTT.

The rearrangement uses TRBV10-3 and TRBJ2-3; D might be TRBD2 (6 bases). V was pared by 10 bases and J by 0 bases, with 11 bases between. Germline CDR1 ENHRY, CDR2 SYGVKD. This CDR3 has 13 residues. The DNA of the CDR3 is TGTGCCACCTGTAGCGGAAGCACAGATACGCAGTATTTT. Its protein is CATCSGSTDTQYF.

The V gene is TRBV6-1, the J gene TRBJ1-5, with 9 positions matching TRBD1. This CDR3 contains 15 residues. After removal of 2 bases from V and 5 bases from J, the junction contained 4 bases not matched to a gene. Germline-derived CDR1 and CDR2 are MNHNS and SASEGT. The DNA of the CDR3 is TGTGCCAGCAGTGAAATGTGGACAGGGGATCAGCCCCAGCATTTT. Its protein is CASSEMWTGDQPQHF.

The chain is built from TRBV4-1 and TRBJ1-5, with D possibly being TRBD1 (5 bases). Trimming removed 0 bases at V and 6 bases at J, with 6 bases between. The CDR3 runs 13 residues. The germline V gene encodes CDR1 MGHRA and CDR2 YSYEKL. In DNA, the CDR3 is TGCGCCAGCAGCCAAGATCAGGGTCAGCCCCAGCATTTT. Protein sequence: CASSQDQGQPQHF.

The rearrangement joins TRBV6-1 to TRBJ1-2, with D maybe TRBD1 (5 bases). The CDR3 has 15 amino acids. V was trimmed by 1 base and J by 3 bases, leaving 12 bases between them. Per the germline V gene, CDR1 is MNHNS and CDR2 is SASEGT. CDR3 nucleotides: TGTGCCAGCAGTGAAGGGATGGGGACTGACTATGGCTACACCTTC. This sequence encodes CASSEGMGTDYGYTF.

The CDR3 loop is CASSQSWGVEGTEAFF. CDR3 DNA sequence: TGTGCCAGCAGCCAATCTTGGGGGGTCGAAGGCACTGAAGCTTTCTTT. V and J are TRBV3-1 (or the pseudogene TRBV3-2) and TRBJ1-1, with a possible D match to TRBD1 (5 bases). Germline CDR1 LGHDT, CDR2 YNNKEL (reference sequence). Trimming took 2 bases from V and 4 from J, leaving 17 bases between them. The CDR3 length is 16 residues.

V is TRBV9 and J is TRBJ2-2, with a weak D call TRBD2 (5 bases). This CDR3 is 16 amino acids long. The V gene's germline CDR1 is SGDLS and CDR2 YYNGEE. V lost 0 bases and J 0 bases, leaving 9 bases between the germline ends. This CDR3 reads CASSVATGTNTGELFF. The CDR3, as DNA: TGTGCCAGCAGCGTAGCAACGGGGACGAACACCGGGGAGCTGTTTTTT. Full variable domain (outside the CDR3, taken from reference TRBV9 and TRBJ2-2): DSGVTQTPKHLITATGQRVTLRCSPRSGDLSVYWYQQSLDQGLQFLIQYYNGEERAKGNILERFSAQQFPDLHSELNLSSLELGDSALYFCASSVATGTNTGELFFGEGSRLTVL.

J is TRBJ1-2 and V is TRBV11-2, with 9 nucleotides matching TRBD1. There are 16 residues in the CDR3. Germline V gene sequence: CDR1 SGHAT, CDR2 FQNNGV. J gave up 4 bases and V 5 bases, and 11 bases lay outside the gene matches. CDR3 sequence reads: CASSRDETGGFYGYTF. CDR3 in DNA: TGTGCCAGCAGCCGGGACGAGACAGGGGGATTCTATGGCTACACCTTC.

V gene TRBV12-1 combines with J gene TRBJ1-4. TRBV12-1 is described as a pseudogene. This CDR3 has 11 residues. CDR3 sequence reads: CASPGGEKLFF. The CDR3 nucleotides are TGTGCCTCACCGGGGGGAGAAAAACTGTTTTTT.

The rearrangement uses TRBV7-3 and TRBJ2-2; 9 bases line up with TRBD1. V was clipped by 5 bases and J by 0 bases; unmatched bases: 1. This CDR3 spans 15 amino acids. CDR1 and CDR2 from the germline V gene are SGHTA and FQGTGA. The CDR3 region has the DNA TGTGCCAGCAGCAGGGACAGGGCGAACACCGGGGAGCTGTTTTTT. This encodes CASSRDRANTGELFF.

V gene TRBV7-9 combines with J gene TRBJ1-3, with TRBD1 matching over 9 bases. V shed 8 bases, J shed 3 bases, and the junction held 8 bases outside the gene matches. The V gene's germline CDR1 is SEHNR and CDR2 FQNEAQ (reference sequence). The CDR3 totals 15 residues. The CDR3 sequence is CASARGDRDGNTIYF. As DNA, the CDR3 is TGTGCCAGCGCGCGAGGGGACAGGGATGGAAACACCATATATTTT.

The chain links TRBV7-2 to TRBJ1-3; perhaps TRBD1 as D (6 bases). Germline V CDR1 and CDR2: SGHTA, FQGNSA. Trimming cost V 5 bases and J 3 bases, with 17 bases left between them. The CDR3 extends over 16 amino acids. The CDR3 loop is CASSPWVGAGGNTIYF. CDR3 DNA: TGTGCCAGCAGCCCCTGGGTGGGGGCAGGTGGAAACACCATATATTTT.

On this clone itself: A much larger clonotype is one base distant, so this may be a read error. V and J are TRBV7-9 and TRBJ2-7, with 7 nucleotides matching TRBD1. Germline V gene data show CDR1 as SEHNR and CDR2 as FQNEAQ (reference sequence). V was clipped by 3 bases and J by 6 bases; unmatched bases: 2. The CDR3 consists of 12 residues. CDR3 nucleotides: TGTGCCAGCAGCTTCGACAGGGCCGAGCAGTACTTC. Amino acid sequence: CASSFDRAEQYF.

The chain's CDR3 is CASSSDSWNTEAFF. The DNA for the CDR3 is TGTGCCAGCAGCTCGGACAGTTGGAACACTGAAGCTTTCTTT. V gene TRBV7-2 combines with J gene TRBJ1-1; possible D gene TRBD1, 6 bases. V lost 4 bases and J lost 1, with 10 bases in between. The CDR3 spans 14 residues. The germline CDR1 and CDR2 sequences are SGHTA and FQGNSA.

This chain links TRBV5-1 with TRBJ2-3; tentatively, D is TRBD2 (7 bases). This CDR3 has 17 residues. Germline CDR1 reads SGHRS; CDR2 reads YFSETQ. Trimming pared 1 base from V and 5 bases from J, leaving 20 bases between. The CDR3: CASSLNRRGGAQDTQYF. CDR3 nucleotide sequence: TGCGCCAGCAGCTTGAATCGAAGGGGGGGGGCGCAAGATACGCAGTATTTT.

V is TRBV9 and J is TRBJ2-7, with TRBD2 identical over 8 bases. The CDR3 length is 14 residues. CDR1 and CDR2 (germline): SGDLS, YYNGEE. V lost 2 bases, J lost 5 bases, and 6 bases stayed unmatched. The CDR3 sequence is CASSVSGSSDEQYF. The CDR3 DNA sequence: TGTGCCAGCAGCGTCAGCGGGAGCTCTGACGAGCAGTACTTC.

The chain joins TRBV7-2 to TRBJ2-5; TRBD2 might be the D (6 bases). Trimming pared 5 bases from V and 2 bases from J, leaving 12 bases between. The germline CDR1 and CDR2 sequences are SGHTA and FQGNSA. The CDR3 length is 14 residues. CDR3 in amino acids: CASSGTGVQETQYF. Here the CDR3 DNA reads TGTGCCAGCAGCGGGACGGGGGTTCAAGAGACCCAGTACTTC.

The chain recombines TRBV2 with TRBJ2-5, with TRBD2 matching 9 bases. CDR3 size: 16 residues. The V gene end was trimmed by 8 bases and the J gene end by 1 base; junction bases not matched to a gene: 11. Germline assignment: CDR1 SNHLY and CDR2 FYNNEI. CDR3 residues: CASLLGGRGLQETQYF. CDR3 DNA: TGTGCCAGCCTTCTTGGCGGGAGGGGTCTCCAAGAGACCCAGTACTTC.

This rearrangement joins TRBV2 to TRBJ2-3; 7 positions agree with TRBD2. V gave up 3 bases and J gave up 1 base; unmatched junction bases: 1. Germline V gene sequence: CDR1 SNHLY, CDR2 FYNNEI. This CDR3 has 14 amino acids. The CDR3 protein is CASSELAGTDTQYF. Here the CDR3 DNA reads TGTGCCAGCAGTGAGCTAGCGGGCACAGATACGCAGTATTTT.